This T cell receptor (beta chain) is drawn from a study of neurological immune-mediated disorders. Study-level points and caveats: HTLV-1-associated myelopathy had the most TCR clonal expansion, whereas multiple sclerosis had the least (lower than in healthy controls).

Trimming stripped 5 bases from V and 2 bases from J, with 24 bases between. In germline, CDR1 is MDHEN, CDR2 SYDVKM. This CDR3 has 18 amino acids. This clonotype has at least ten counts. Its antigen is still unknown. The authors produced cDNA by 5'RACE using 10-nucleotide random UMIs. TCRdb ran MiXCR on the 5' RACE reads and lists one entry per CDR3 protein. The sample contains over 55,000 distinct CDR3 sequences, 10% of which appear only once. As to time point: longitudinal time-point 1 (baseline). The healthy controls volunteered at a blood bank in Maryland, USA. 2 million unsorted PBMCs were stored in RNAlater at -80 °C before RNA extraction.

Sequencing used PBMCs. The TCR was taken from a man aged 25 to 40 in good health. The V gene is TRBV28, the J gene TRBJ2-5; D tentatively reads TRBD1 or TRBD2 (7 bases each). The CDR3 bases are TGTGCCAGCAGTATACAGGGGTGGGGGGGAGCGTCGCAAGAGACCCAGTACTTC. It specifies CASSIQGWGGASQETQYF.